The TCR beta chain described here comes from a study of blood T cell repertoires in COVID-19 (dated by TCRdb to 2018 to 2021). In terms of the full investigation: The collaborator samples originated in the United States, Italy and Spain and spanned the acute and convalescent phases of COVID-19. The prospective study material was composed of cDNA or gDNA derived from T cells, B-cell-depleted T cells, or PBMCs. Subjects who had been exposed to COVID-19, were actively infected with it, or had recovered from it provided the deeply sampled blood TCRbeta repertoires that made up the dataset. The repertoires were made available in a free public database intended to serve as a resource for research on the immune response to SARS-CoV-2. The samples were drawn from the first 160 participants of the ongoing ImmuneRACE study and from under 1,500 subjects provided by 6 global collaborators. The sample metadata nearly always contained a de-identified subject ID, COVID-19 status, age in years and sex. Where HLA class I and class II types were available, the types were taken from metadata supplied by the sample provider, not from assay-based typing. General study outcomes and caveats: How much clinical and demographic metadata was included differed by source and by participant, and the metadata was provided uncurated.

The collaborating institutions used their own protocols to collect whole blood in K2EDTA tubes. For TCRbeta analysis, collaborators shipped samples as frozen whole blood, isolated PBMCs, or DNA extracted from either of those sample types. Based on the germline V gene, the CDR1 and CDR2 sequences are LGHNA and YSLEER. The CDR3 has 19 amino acids, counting the end cysteine and phenylalanine. The read is trimmed to its CDR3 DNA, 57 bases read in frame from base 1. The V end gives up 1 base and the J end 3 bases, leaving 14 bases in the junction not matched to a gene. The immunoSEQ Assay, a bias-controlled multiplex PCR, was used to amplify TCRbeta CDR3 regions from genomic DNA. In the original analysis: The number of nucleated cells in each sample was estimated by amplification of reference gene primers within the assay. Sequence reads were collapsed and filtered to measure the absolute abundance of every unique TCRbeta CDR3 rearrangement. For each sample, productive Simpson clonality was calculated as the square root of Simpson's diversity index across productive rearrangements. TCRdb limited this immuneACCESS table to in-frame rearrangements with V and J called. A share of clones is missing; checked studies link under half to unresolved V genes, and the rest is unexplained. V, J and clone size are those of that table, while D and trimming were read from the DNA. This sample lists more than 200,000 clones; around nine tenths were detected once. Under 2.5% of the sample lies in the top ten.

Concerning this clone itself: This clone's antigen is unknown. Within one base of it there is no much larger clone, and no base qualities were kept.

The sequenced sample consisted of peripheral blood. Recombination linked TRBV4-3 to TRBJ1-1; the central 10 bases match TRBD1. The TCR sequence derives from a man aged 30 to 39 with active or convalescent COVID-19. Here the CDR3 is given as CASSQGTRDRGSSDTEAFF. Read as DNA, the sequence is TGCGCCAGCAGCCAAGGCACCCGGGACAGGGGATCTTCGGACACTGAAGCTTTCTTT.